The 29 T cell receptor beta chains given below trace back to one sample, sequenced in a study of blood T cell repertoires in COVID-19. Only in-frame clones appear in the TCRdb table, and some are missing; sequencing was by immunoSEQ multiplex PCR. The sample shows about 270,000 clones, roughly nine tenths of them seen only once. The sequenced material came from peripheral blood. The receptors originated from a woman in her twenties or thirties with COVID-19, enrolled during active disease.

The rearrangement joins TRBV2 to TRBJ1-5, with 9 positions matching TRBD1. Germline assignment: CDR1 SNHLY and CDR2 FYNNEI. V shed 4 bases, J shed 6 bases, and the junction held 4 bases outside the gene matches. The CDR3 consists of 14 residues. The CDR3 DNA reads as TGTGCCAGCAGTGTTGACAGGGGGTTTCAGCCCCAGCATTTT. It translates to CASSVDRGFQPQHF.

The genes are TRBV2 and TRBJ2-7; perhaps TRBD2 as D (6 bases). V lost 0 bases to trimming and J lost 7 bases, with 16 bases between them. Germline CDR1 and CDR2: SNHLY and FYNNEI. CDR3 size: 15 residues. CDR3 sequence (DNA): TGTGCCAGCAGTGAAGCTGGGCGGCTGGGGGGAGAGCAGTACTTC. Translated, it gives CASSEAGRLGGEQYF.

The chain joins TRBV28 to TRBJ1-2, with a tentative D call TRBD1 (6 bases). V was pared by 6 bases and J by 5 bases, with 19 bases between. From germline, CDR1 is MDHEN and CDR2 SYDVKM. This CDR3 is 15 amino acids long. The DNA for the CDR3 is TGTGCCAGCAGCGGTGACAGGTCGCCCGAATATGGCTACACCTTC. Translation: CASSGDRSPEYGYTF.

There are a few counts of this clone. The chain combines TRBV3-1 (or the pseudogene TRBV3-2) with TRBJ1-3; unclear D gene. The CDR3 totals 12 residues. Germline V gene lookup returns CDR1 LGHDT and CDR2 YNNKEL (reference sequence). The germline V and J ends were trimmed by 5 bases and 3 bases, with 5 bases remaining between them. The CDR3 DNA is TGTGCCAGCAGCGTCGGTGGAAACACCATATATTTT. Encoded protein: CASSVGGNTIYF.

The chain has TRBV3-1 (or the pseudogene TRBV3-2) and TRBJ2-1; 13 positions match TRBD2. V lost 5 bases, J lost 7 bases, and 8 bases stayed unmatched. Germline CDR1 and CDR2: LGHDT and YNNKEL (reference sequence). CDR3 length: 16 amino acids. The DNA for the CDR3 is TGTGCCAGCAGCTGGACTAGCGGGGGCTTGGGGAATGAGCAGTTCTTC. Translated, it gives CASSWTSGGLGNEQFF.

V gene TRBV25-1 combines with J gene TRBJ2-7, with a possible D match to TRBD1 (5 bases). The ends were cut back, 6 bases at V and 5 bases at J, with 14 bases in the middle. The CDR3 covers 13 residues. Germline V gene data show CDR1 as MGHDK and CDR2 as SYGVNS. CDR3 DNA sequence: TGTGCCAGCAGGGCCCCTGGGGCGGACGAGCAGTACTTC. Translation: CASRAPGADEQYF.

The chain carries TRBV5-6 and TRBJ2-1; 9 bases match TRBD1. Germline V gene lookup returns CDR1 SGHDT and CDR2 YYEEEE. J was trimmed by 7 bases and V by 2 bases; bases with no gene match: 4. The CDR3 has 14 amino acids. The DNA of the CDR3 is TGTGCCAGCAGCTTCAAGACAGGGGGAAATGAGCAGTTCTTC. Its translation: CASSFKTGGNEQFF.

The V gene is TRBV19, the J gene TRBJ1-2; D possibly corresponds to TRBD1 (6 bases). The CDR3 contains 12 residues. The ends were cut back, 7 bases at V and 6 bases at J, with 12 bases in the middle. Germline CDR1 and CDR2: LNHDA and SQIVND (reference sequence). The CDR3, as DNA: TGTGCCAGTACGGACAGAGAGAATGGCTACACCTTC. It is translated as CASTDRENGYTF.

The J gene is TRBJ1-2, the V gene TRBV12-3 or TRBV12-4, with unresolved D. The CDR3 loop spans 13 amino acids. Between the trimmed V and J ends, which lost 2 bases and 4 bases, there was a span of 8 bases. Written as DNA, the CDR3 is TGTGCCAGCAGTTTAAGGACTGGCTATGGCTACACCTTC. Translating it yields CASSLRTGYGYTF.

This clone was observed a few times. The chain joins TRBV5-4 to TRBJ2-7, with D perhaps TRBD1 (5 bases). Germline CDR1 and CDR2: SGHNT and YYREEE (reference sequence). Trimming took off 1 base at V and 6 bases at J, with 8 bases between the two ends. This CDR3 spans 12 amino acids. CDR3 in amino acids: CASSLRGFEQYF. The DNA of the CDR3 is TGTGCCAGCAGCTTGAGGGGTTTCGAGCAGTACTTC.

To note about this clone: Other DNA sequences in this sample translate to the same CDR3. The J gene is TRBJ1-1, the V gene TRBV5-6; D not certain. CDR1 is SGHDT and CDR2 is YYEEEE in the germline V gene. Trimming removed 2 bases from V and 1 base from J, with 6 bases in between. This CDR3 has 13 residues. DNA of the CDR3: TGTGCCAGCAGCTTACTAGAGAACACTGAAGCTTTCTTT. It is translated as CASSLLENTEAFF.

The chain couples TRBV4-1 to TRBJ1-6; the D is unclear. The CDR3 loop spans 15 amino acids. V was trimmed by 0 bases and J by 9 bases, leaving 12 bases between them. Germline V gives CDR1 MGHRA, CDR2 YSYEKL. The CDR3 reads CASSQEGRSISPLHF. In nucleotides, the CDR3 is TGCGCCAGCAGCCAAGAGGGCAGGTCTATTTCACCCCTCCACTTT.

This clone came up a few times. V is TRBV5-1 and J is TRBJ1-5, with D perhaps TRBD1 (5 bases). The CDR3 is 15 amino acids. Trimming left V 0 bases short and J 6 bases short, with 13 bases between. Germline V gene lookup returns CDR1 SGHRS and CDR2 YFSETQ. The CDR3 reads CASSLETGLGQPQHF. In DNA form, the CDR3 reads TGCGCCAGCAGCTTGGAAACAGGCTTAGGTCAGCCCCAGCATTTT.

In this sample, this clone turned up a few times. The chain uses TRBV7-9 and TRBJ2-7; possible D gene TRBD1, 6 bases. This CDR3 spans 13 amino acids. Trimming removed 5 bases from V and 3 bases from J, with 11 bases in between. Germline V gene data show CDR1 as SEHNR and CDR2 as FQNEAQ (reference sequence). The CDR3 DNA follows: TGTGCCAGCAGCCTCCAGGGGCGCTACGAGCAGTACTTC. Translating it yields CASSLQGRYEQYF.

The genes are TRBV5-1 and TRBJ2-7, with D tentatively TRBD2 (5 bases). The CDR3 totals 16 residues. Germline CDR1 and CDR2: SGHRS and YFSETQ. Trimming removed 0 bases at V and 0 bases at J, with 13 bases between. This chain's CDR3 is CASSLVGVPSSYEQYF. CDR3 nucleotide sequence: TGCGCCAGCAGCTTGGTCGGGGTCCCGAGCTCCTACGAGCAGTACTTC.

V gene TRBV4-1 combines with J gene TRBJ2-7; 12 bases are a match to TRBD1. The J segment lost 4 bases and the V segment lost 4 bases, leaving 8 bases of the junction unmatched. The length of the CDR3 is 16 residues. The germline CDR1 and CDR2 sequences are MGHRA and YSYEKL. The CDR3: CASSPGQGASGYEQYF. CDR3 DNA: TGCGCCAGCAGCCCGGGACAGGGGGCTTCTGGATACGAGCAGTACTTC.

This clone was detected only once. This chain links TRBV28 with TRBJ1-5; 9 bases align to TRBD1. With 6 bases clipped from V and 5 bases from J, the junction kept 11 bases outside the gene matches. Germline V lookup: CDR1 MDHEN, CDR2 SYDVKM. CDR3 length: 16 amino acids. In DNA, the CDR3 is TGTGCCAGCAGCAGACGCGGGACAGGGTCTCATCAGCCCCAGCATTTT. Translating it yields CASSRRGTGSHQPQHF.

The V and J genes are TRBV28 and TRBJ2-7, with D perhaps matching TRBD1 (5 bases). Per germline, CDR1 MDHEN and CDR2 SYDVKM. The CDR3 totals 14 residues. The V end was cut by 4 bases, the J end by 8 bases, with 18 bases between. The CDR3 spells CASSSPGVRGKQYF. The CDR3, as DNA: TGTGCCAGCAGTTCACCCGGCGTAAGGGGAAAGCAGTACTTC.

The V call is TRBV3-1 (or the pseudogene TRBV3-2), the J call TRBJ2-7, with TRBD2 matching over 7 bases. Unmatched junction bases numbered 6, after V lost 4 bases and J lost 6 bases. Germline assignment: CDR1 LGHDT and CDR2 YNNKEL (reference sequence). The CDR3 loop spans 13 amino acids. CDR3: CASSRGGLSEQYF. Here the CDR3 DNA reads TGTGCCAGCAGCCGGGGGGGGTTGTCCGAGCAGTACTTC.

The V call is TRBV2, the J call TRBJ1-2; D possibly corresponds to TRBD1 (5 bases). Germline CDR1 and CDR2: SNHLY and FYNNEI. This CDR3 spans 14 amino acids. V shed 5 bases and J shed 0 bases, with 10 bases lying between them. Here the CDR3 DNA reads TGTGCCAGCAGTCTCCAGGGCACTAACTATGGCTACACCTTC. It translates to CASSLQGTNYGYTF.

V is TRBV6-2 or TRBV6-3 and J is TRBJ2-7; 10 bases map to TRBD2. Trimming cost V 4 bases and J 7 bases; bases outside gene matches: 25. The length of the CDR3 is 20 residues. In germline, CDR1 is MNHEY, CDR2 SVGEGT. The CDR3 region is CASSSPFERGGQRYFREQYF. The CDR3 DNA reads as TGTGCCAGCAGTTCCCCTTTTGAGCGGGGGGGCCAGAGGTATTTTCGGGAGCAGTACTTC.

The sample holds one count of this clone. The chain is built from TRBV7-9 and TRBJ1-1; weak D call: TRBD1 (6 bases). CDR1 and CDR2 from the germline V gene are SEHNR and FQNEAQ (reference sequence). V was clipped by 4 bases and J by 6 bases, with 24 bases between them. There are 17 residues in the CDR3. DNA of the CDR3: TGTGCCAGCAGCTCGCGGGTACGGGGCAGCGGGGGGCCTGAAGCTTTCTTT. It codes for CASSSRVRGSGGPEAFF.

The chain recombines TRBV4-1 with TRBJ2-7; 9 positions agree with TRBD1. Germline V lookup: CDR1 MGHRA, CDR2 YSYEKL. This CDR3 region has 14 residues. The trim removed 2 bases at V and 5 bases at J, leaving 4 bases unmatched. The CDR3 DNA reads TGCGCCAGCAGCCAAAAACAGGGGGCCCACGAGCAGTACTTC. It translates to CASSQKQGAHEQYF.

J is TRBJ2-5 and V is TRBV11-3; D is possibly TRBD1 (8 bases). Germline assignment: CDR1 SGHNT and CDR2 YENEEA. Trimming shortened V by 1 base and J by 0 bases, and 15 bases separated the two germline ends. This CDR3 is built from 17 residues. CDR3 coding DNA: TGTGCCAGCAGCTTAGGGAACAGGGGGGGGGACCAAGAGACCCAGTACTTC. This codes for CASSLGNRGGDQETQYF.

V is TRBV5-1 and J is TRBJ1-1, with 8 bases that match TRBD1. CDR3 size: 14 residues. Germline CDR1 and CDR2: SGHRS and YFSETQ. Trimming at V came to 4 bases and at J to 3 bases, leaving 5 bases not matched to a gene. The CDR3 nucleotides are TGCGCCAGCAGCCACCGGGACAGGCACACTGAAGCTTTCTTT. Translation: CASSHRDRHTEAFF. The full variable domain, completed using reference TRBV5-1 and TRBJ1-1, is KAGVTQTPRYLIKTRGQQVTLSCSPISGHRSVSWYQQTPGQGLQFLFEYFSETQRNKGNFPGRFSGRQFSNSRSEMNVSTLELGDSALYLCASSHRDRHTEAFFGQGTRLTVV.

The chain recombines TRBV7-2 with TRBJ2-7, with D tentatively TRBD2 (6 bases). V lost 3 bases and J 0 bases, leaving 12 bases between the germline ends. From germline, CDR1 is SGHTA and CDR2 FQGNSA. The CDR3 covers 15 residues. The CDR3 region has the DNA TGTGCCAGCAGCTTTGGGGACTCAAGCTCCTACGAGCAGTACTTC. Residues: CASSFGDSSSYEQYF. The complete variable domain, with remaining parts taken from reference TRBV7-2 and TRBJ2-7, reads GAGVSQSPSNKVTEKGKDVELRCDPISGHTALYWYRQSLGQGLEFLIYFQGNSAPDKSGLPSDRFSAERTGGSVSTLTIQRTQQEDSAVYLCASSFGDSSSYEQYFGPGTRLTVT.

The chain joins TRBV3-1 (or the pseudogene TRBV3-2) to TRBJ2-3, with D possibly being TRBD2 (7 bases). V lost 1 base and J 2 bases, leaving 10 bases between the germline ends. CDR1 and CDR2 from the germline V gene are LGHDT and YNNKEL (reference sequence). This CDR3 has 15 amino acids. Here the CDR3 reads CASSQGGGHTDTQYF. CDR3 coding DNA: TGTGCCAGCAGCCAAGGCGGGGGCCACACAGATACGCAGTATTTT.

The chain combines TRBV4-1 with TRBJ1-1; possibly TRBD1 for D (5 bases). Germline V CDR1 and CDR2: MGHRA, YSYEKL. This CDR3 has 12 amino acids. Deletions cut 6 bases from V and 7 bases from J, with 12 bases between. The CDR3 coding sequence is TGCGCCAGCAGGCGGCAGGGCTATGAAGCTTTCTTT. Encoded protein: CASRRQGYEAFF.

V is TRBV7-2 and J is TRBJ1-6; D is perhaps TRBD1 (6 bases). The CDR3 runs 15 residues. V was cut by 8 bases and J by 7 bases, with 18 bases left in between. Germline lookup yields CDR1 SGHTA and CDR2 FQGNSA. The CDR3 loop is CASPSQGSINSPLHF. The CDR3 DNA sequence: TGTGCCAGCCCTTCGCAGGGGAGCATAAATTCACCCCTCCACTTT.